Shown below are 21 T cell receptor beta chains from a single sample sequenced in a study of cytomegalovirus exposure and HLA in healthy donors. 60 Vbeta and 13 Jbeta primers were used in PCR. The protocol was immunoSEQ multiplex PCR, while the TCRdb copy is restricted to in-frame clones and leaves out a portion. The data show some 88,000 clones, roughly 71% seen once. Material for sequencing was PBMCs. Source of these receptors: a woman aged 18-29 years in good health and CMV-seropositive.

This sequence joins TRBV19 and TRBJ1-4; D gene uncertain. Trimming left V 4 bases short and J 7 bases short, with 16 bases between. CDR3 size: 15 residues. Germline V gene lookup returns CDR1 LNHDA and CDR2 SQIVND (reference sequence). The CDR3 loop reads CASSTSGSLAEKLFF. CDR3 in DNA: TGTGCCAGTAGTACCTCGGGATCCTTGGCTGAAAAACTGTTTTTT.

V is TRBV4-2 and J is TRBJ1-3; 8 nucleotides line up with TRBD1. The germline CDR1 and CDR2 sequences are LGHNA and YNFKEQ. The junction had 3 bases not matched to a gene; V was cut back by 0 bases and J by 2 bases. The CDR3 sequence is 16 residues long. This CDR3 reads CASSQDKDRAGNTIYF. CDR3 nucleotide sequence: TGTGCCAGCAGCCAAGACAAGGACAGGGCTGGAAACACCATATATTTT.

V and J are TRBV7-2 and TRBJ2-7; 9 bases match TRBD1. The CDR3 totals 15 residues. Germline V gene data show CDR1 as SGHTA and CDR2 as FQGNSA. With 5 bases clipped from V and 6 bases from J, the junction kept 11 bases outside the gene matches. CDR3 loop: CASSQRPTGGSEQYF. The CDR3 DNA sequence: TGTGCCAGCAGCCAGCGACCGACAGGGGGGAGCGAGCAGTACTTC.

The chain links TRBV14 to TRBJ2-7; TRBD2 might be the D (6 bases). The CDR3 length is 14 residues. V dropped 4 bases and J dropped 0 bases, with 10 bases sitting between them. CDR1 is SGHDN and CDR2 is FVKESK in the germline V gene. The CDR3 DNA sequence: TGTGCCAGCAGCCGGACTACTCACTCCTACGAGCAGTACTTC. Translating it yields CASSRTTHSYEQYF. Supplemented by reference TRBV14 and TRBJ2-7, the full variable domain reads EAGVTQFPSHSVIEKGQTVTLRCDPISGHDNLYWYRRVMGKEIKFLLHFVKESKQDESGMPNNRFLAERTGGTYSTLKVQPAELEDSGVYFCASSRTTHSYEQYFGPGTRLTVT.

CDR3 nucleotides: TGTGCCAGCAGCTTAAGGGGTGCAGAGACCCAGTACTTC. Its protein is CASSLRGAETQYF. The genes are TRBV7-2 and TRBJ2-5; D perhaps matches TRBD1 (5 bases). This CDR3 has 13 amino acids. V lost 2 bases to trimming and J lost 4 bases, with 8 bases between them. Germline-derived CDR1 and CDR2 are SGHTA and FQGNSA.

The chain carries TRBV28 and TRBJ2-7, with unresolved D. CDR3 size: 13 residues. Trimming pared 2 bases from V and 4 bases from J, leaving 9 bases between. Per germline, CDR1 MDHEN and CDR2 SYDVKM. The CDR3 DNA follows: TGTGCCAGCAGTTTAGAAGCGACGTACGAGCAGTACTTC. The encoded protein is CASSLEATYEQYF.

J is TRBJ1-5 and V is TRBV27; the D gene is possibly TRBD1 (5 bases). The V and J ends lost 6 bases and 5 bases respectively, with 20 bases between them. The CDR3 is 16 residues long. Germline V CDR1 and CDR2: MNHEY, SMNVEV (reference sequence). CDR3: CASRRPLREGYQPQHF. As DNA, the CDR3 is TGTGCCAGCAGGCGCCCCCTTCGGGAGGGGTATCAGCCCCAGCATTTT.

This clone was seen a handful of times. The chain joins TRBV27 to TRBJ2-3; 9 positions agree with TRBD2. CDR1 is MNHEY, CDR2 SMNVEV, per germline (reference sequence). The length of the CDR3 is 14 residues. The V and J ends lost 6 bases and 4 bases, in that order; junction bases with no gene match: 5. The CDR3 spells CASSGGRESDTQYF. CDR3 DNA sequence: TGTGCCAGCAGCGGCGGGAGGGAGTCAGATACGCAGTATTTT.

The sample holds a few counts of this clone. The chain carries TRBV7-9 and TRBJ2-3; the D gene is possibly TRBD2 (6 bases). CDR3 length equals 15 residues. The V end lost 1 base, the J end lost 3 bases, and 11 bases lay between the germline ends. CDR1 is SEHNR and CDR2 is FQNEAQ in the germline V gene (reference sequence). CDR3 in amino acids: CASSLVGGRTDTQYF. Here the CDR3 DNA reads TGTGCCAGCAGCTTAGTCGGGGGAAGGACAGATACGCAGTATTTT.

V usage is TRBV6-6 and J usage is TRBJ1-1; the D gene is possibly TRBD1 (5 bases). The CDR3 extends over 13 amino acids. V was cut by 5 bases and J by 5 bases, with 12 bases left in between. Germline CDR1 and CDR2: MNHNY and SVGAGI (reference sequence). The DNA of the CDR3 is TGTGCCAGCAGTGACACCAGGGAAACTGAAGCTTTCTTT. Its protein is CASSDTRETEAFF.

CDR3 residues: CASSPSNTANSPLHF. The CDR3 DNA reads TGTGCCAGCAGCCCTTCCAACACAGCTAATTCACCCCTCCACTTT. This sequence joins TRBV7-9 and TRBJ1-6; no firm D call. Trimming took off 5 bases at V and 6 bases at J, with 14 bases between the two ends. The CDR3 sequence is 15 residues long. Germline-derived CDR1 and CDR2 are SEHNR and FQNEAQ (reference sequence).

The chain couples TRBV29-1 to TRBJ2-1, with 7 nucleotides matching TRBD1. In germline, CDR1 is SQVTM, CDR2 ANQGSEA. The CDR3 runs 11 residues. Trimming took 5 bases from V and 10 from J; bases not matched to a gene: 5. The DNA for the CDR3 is TGCAGCGTTCTGAACAGGGGCGAGCAGTTCTTC. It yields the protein CSVLNRGEQFF.

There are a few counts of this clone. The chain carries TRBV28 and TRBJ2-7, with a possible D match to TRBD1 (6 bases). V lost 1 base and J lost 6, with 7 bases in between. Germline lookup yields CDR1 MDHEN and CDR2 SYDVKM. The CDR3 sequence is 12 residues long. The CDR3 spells CASSLSGAEQYF. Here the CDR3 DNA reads TGTGCCAGCAGTTTATCAGGGGCCGAGCAGTACTTC. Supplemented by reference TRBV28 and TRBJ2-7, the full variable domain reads DVKVTQSSRYLVKRTGEKVFLECVQDMDHENMFWYRQDPGLGLRLIYFSYDVKMKEKGDIPEGYSVSREKKERFSLILESASTNQTSMYLCASSLSGAEQYFGPGTRLTVT.

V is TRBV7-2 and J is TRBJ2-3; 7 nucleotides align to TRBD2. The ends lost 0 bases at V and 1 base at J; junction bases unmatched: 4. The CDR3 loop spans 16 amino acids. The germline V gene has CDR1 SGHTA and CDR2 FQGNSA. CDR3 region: CASSLAAGVRTDTQYF. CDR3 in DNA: TGTGCCAGCAGCTTAGCGGCGGGAGTGCGCACAGATACGCAGTATTTT.

CDR3 protein: CASSLKSATTIYGYTF. The CDR3, as DNA: TGTGCCAGCAGTTTAAAATCGGCGACAACAATCTATGGCTACACCTTC. The J gene is TRBJ1-2, the V gene TRBV27; no clear D gene. Germline V CDR1 and CDR2: MNHEY, SMNVEV (reference sequence). The CDR3 has 16 amino acids. V lost 2 bases and J 4 bases, leaving 17 bases between the germline ends.

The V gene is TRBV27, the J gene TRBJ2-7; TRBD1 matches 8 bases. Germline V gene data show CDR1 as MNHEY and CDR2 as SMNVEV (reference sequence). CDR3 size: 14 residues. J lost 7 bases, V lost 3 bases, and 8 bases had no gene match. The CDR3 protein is CASSFLQGAGEQYF. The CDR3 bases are TGTGCCAGCAGTTTCTTGCAGGGGGCAGGAGAGCAGTACTTC.

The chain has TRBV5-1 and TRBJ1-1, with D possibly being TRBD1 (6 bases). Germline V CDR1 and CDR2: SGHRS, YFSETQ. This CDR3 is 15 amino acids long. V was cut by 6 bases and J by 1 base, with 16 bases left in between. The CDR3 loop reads CASTYQGQANTEAFF. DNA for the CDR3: TGCGCCAGCACTTACCAGGGGCAGGCGAACACTGAAGCTTTCTTT.

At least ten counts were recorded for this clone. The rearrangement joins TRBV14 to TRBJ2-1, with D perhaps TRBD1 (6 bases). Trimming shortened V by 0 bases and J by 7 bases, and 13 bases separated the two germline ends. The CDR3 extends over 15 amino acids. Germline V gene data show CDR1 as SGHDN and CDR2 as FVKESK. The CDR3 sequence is CASSQDWDQGNEQFF. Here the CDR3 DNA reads TGTGCCAGCAGCCAAGATTGGGATCAGGGGAATGAGCAGTTCTTC.

In DNA form, the CDR3 reads TGTGCCAGCAGCCTAAGCTCAGGGGTTCAAGAGACCCAGTACTTC. It encodes CASSLSSGVQETQYF. The chain recombines TRBV7-2 with TRBJ2-5; tentatively, D is TRBD1 (6 bases). Per germline, CDR1 SGHTA and CDR2 FQGNSA. The CDR3 sequence is 15 residues long. Trimming shortened V by 5 bases and J by 2 bases, and 15 bases separated the two germline ends.

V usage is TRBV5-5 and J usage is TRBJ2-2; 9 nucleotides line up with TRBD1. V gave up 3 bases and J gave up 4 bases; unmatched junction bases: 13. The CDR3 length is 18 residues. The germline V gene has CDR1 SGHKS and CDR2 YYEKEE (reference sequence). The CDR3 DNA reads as TGTGCCAGCAGCTCCCAGTTTAGGGACAGGGTAATCACCGGGGAGCTGTTTTTT. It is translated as CASSSQFRDRVITGELFF. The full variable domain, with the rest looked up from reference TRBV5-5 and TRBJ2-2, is DAGVTQSPTHLIKTRGQQVTLRCSPISGHKSVSWYQQVLGQGPQFIFQYYEKEERGRGNFPDRFSARQFPNYSSELNVNALLLGDSALYLCASSSQFRDRVITGELFFGEGSRLTVL.

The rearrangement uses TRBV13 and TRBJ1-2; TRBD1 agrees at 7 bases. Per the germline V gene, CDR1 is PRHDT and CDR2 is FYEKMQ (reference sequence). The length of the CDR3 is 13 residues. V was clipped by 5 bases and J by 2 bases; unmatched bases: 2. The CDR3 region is CASSGTVNYGYTF. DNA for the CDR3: TGTGCCAGCAGCGGGACAGTGAACTATGGCTACACCTTC.